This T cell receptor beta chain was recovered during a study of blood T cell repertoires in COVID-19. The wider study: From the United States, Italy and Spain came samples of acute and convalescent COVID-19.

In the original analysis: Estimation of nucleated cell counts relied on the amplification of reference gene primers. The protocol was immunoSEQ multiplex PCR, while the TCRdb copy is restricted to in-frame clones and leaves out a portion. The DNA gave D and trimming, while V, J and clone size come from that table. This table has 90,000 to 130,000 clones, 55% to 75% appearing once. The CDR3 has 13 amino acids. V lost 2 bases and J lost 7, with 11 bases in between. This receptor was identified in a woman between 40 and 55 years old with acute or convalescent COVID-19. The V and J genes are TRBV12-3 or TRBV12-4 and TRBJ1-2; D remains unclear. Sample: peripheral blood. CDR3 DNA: TGTGCCAGCAGTTTAATGGGAGCGGGTGGCTACACCTTC. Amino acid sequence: CASSLMGAGGYTF.